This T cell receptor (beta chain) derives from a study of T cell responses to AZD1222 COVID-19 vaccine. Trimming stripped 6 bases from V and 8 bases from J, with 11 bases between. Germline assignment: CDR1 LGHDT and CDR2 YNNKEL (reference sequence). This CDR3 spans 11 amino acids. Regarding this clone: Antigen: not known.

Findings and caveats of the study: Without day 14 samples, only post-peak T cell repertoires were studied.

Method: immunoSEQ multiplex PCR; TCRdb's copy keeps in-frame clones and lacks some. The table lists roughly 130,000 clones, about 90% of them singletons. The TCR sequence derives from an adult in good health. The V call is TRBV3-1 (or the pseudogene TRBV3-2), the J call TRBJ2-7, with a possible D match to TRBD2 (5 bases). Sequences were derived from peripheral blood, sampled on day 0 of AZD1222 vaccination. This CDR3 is CASRNRGKQYF. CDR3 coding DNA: TGTGCCAGCAGGAATCGGGGTAAGCAGTACTTC.